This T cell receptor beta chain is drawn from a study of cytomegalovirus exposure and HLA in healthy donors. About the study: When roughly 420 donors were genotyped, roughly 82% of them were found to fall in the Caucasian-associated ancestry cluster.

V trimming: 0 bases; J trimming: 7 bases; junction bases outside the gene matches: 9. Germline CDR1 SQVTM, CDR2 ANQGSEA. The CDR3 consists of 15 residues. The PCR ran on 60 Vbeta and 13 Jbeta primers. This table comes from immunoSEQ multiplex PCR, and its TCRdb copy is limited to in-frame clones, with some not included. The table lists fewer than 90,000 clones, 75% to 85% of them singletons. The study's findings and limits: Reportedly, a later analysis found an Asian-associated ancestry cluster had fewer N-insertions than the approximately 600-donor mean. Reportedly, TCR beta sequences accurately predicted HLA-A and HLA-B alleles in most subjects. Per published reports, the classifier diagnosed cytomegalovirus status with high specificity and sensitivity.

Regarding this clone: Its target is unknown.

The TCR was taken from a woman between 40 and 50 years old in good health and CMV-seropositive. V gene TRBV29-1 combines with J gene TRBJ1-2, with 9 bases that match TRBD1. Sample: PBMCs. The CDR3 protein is CSVEDLGTGGIGYTF. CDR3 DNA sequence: TGCAGCGTTGAAGATCTCGGCACAGGGGGCATTGGCTACACCTTC.